A single sample is the source of the 12 T cell receptor beta chains below, sequenced in a study of human T cells and chemical hapten exposure (dated by TCRdb to about 2021). The sample's time point label, in plain terms: healthy volunteer bleed at 6 weeks. Total RNA was extracted from unfractionated whole blood collected in Tempus Blood RNA tubes. Library preparation used RACE. Sequenced using a NextSeq 500. TCRdb trimmed the raw reads at Q25, called clones with MiXCR and kept productive beta chains. Rows matching on CDR3 protein sequence are summarized as one entry with the most common DNA and genes. The sample table holds approximately 59,000 distinct CDR3 sequences, of which about 6.5% were seen once. 3.4% of the sample is in the top ten clones. Sample: whole blood. The receptors derive from a female donor in good health. Some clones in this sample may be carry-over from other donors' samples.

The chain employs TRBV7-9 and TRBJ2-6, with a possible D match to TRBD1 (6 bases). The CDR3 is 16 residues long. The germline V gene encodes CDR1 SEHNR and CDR2 FQNEAQ (reference sequence). V was clipped by 5 bases and J by 4 bases, with 15 bases between them. The CDR3 nucleotides read TGTGCCAGCAGCCCCCTAACAGGGTACGGGGCCAACGTCCTGACTTTC. It specifies CASSPLTGYGANVLTF.

This clonotype has ten or more counts. This chain joins TRBV6-2 or TRBV6-3 and TRBJ1-5; D not certain. Germline CDR1 reads MNHEY; CDR2 reads SVGEGT. The CDR3 spans 17 residues. V lost 8 bases to trimming and J lost 2 bases, with 22 bases between them. The CDR3 nucleotides read TGTGCCAGCCGCGATATTTGGACGAACGGGGGCAATCAGCCCCAGCATTTT. It codes for CASRDIWTNGGNQPQHF.

J is TRBJ2-7 and V is TRBV12-3 or TRBV12-4; no clear D gene. There are 11 residues in the CDR3. Trimming left V 1 base short and J 5 bases short, with 3 bases between. The CDR3 region has the DNA TGTGCCAGCAGTTTAGGGCACGAGCAGTACTTC. This codes for CASSLGHEQYF.

This clonotype was seen ten or more times. This chain's CDR3 is CASSNPSGGVSEQFF. CDR3 DNA sequence: TGTGCCAGCAGCAACCCTAGCGGGGGGGTGAGTGAGCAGTTCTTC. The rearrangement uses TRBV13 and TRBJ2-1; 12 bases line up with TRBD2. The V segment lost 5 bases and the J segment 9 bases; nucleotides outside the gene matches: 8. From germline, CDR1 is PRHDT and CDR2 FYEKMQ (reference sequence). CDR3 length equals 15 residues.

This clonotype appeared many times. J is TRBJ2-2 and V is TRBV28; D unresolved. The CDR3 consists of 13 residues. The V gene lost 6 bases and the J gene lost 2 bases, with 7 bases spanning the gap. Germline lookup yields CDR1 MDHEN and CDR2 SYDVKM. The CDR3 sequence: CASSPGNTGELFF. Written as DNA, the CDR3 is TGTGCCAGCAGCCCCGGAAACACCGGGGAGCTGTTTTTT.

This chain connects TRBV5-6 to TRBJ2-7; 8 bases match TRBD1. Unmatched junction bases numbered 9, after V lost 0 bases and J lost 4 bases. This CDR3 comprises 16 residues. The germline gives CDR1 SGHDT, CDR2 YYEEEE. The CDR3 DNA follows: TGTGCCAGCAGCTTGGTCCCGGGACAGGCGAATTACGAGCAGTACTTC. It specifies CASSLVPGQANYEQYF. The full variable domain, in which reference TRBV5-6 and TRBJ2-7 provide the parts outside the CDR3, is DAGVTQSPTHLIKTRGQQVTLRCSPKSGHDTVSWYQQALGQGPQFIFQYYEEEERQRGNFPDRFSGHQFPNYSSELNVNALLLGDSALYLCASSLVPGQANYEQYFGPGTRLTVT.

At least ten counts were recorded for this clonotype. The V gene is TRBV12-3 or TRBV12-4, the J gene TRBJ1-1; 7 bases are a match to TRBD1. V was clipped by 6 bases and J by 5 bases; unmatched bases: 6. The CDR3 contains 13 residues. CDR3 coding DNA: TGTGCCAGCAGCCCGACAGGGAGGACTGAAGCTTTCTTT. Translating gives CASSPTGRTEAFF.

This clonotype was counted a few times. V and J are TRBV3-1 and TRBJ2-7; TRBD1 agrees at 7 bases. CDR1 and CDR2 from the germline V gene are LGHDT and YNNKEL (reference sequence). J gave up 5 bases and V 2 bases, and 6 bases lay outside the gene matches. The CDR3 loop spans 14 amino acids. This CDR3 reads CASSQTSTGNEQYF. CDR3 nucleotides: TGTGCCAGCAGCCAAACCTCGACAGGGAACGAGCAGTACTTC.

This clonotype has ten or more counts. The chain employs TRBV7-9 and TRBJ2-3; tentative D call: TRBD2 (6 bases). From germline, CDR1 is SEHNR and CDR2 FQNEAQ (reference sequence). V was pared by 5 bases and J by 0 bases, with 9 bases between. The CDR3 totals 14 residues. CDR3 loop: CASSTGVSTDTQYF. CDR3 in DNA: TGTGCCAGCAGCACGGGAGTGAGCACAGATACGCAGTATTTT.

This CDR3 is CASSQEWSAASSYEQYF. CDR3 bases: TGTGCCAGCAGCCAAGAATGGTCTGCAGCTAGCTCCTACGAGCAGTACTTC. The chain employs TRBV4-2 and TRBJ2-7; D is undetermined. CDR3 size: 17 residues. Between the trimmed V and J ends, which lost 0 bases and 0 bases, there was a span of 15 bases. CDR1 and CDR2 (germline): LGHNA, YNFKEQ.

This clonotype was counted only a few times. The chain is built from TRBV5-1 and TRBJ2-1; unclear D gene. Germline values: CDR1 SGHRS, CDR2 YFSETQ. V was clipped by 5 bases and J by 4 bases, with 10 bases between them. This CDR3 has 13 residues. As DNA, the CDR3 is TGCGCCAGCAGGCATGGCCAGTACAATGAGCAGTTCTTC. Its protein product is CASRHGQYNEQFF.

This clonotype was observed at least ten times. This chain joins TRBV7-2 and TRBJ1-5; 8 nucleotides align to TRBD1. The length of the CDR3 is 15 residues. Germline assignment: CDR1 SGHTA and CDR2 FQGNSA. After removal of 4 bases from V and 11 bases from J, the junction contained 13 bases not matched to a gene. This CDR3 reads CASSSGTGWVVAQHF. CDR3 sequence (DNA): TGTGCCAGCAGCTCTGGGACAGGATGGGTGGTAGCCCAGCATTTT.